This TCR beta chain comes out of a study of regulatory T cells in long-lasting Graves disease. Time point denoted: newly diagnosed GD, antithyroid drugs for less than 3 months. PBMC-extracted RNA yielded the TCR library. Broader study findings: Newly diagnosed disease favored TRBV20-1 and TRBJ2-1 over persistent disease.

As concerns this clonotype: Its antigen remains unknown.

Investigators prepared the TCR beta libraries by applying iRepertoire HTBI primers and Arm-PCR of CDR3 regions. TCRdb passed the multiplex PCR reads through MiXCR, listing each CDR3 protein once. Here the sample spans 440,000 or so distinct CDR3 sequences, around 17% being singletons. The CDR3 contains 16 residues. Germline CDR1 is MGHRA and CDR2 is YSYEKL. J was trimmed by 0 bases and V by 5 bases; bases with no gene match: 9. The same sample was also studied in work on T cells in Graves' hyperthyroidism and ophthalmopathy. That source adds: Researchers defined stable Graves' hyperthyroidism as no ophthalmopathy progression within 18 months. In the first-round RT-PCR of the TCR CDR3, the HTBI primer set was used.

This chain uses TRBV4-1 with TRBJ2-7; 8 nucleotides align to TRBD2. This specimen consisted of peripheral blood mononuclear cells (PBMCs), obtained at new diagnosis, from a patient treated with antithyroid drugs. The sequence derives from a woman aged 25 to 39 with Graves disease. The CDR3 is CASSFTRGGSSYEQYF. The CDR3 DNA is TGCGCCAGCAGCTTTACTCGGGGGGGAAGCTCCTACGAGCAGTACTTC.